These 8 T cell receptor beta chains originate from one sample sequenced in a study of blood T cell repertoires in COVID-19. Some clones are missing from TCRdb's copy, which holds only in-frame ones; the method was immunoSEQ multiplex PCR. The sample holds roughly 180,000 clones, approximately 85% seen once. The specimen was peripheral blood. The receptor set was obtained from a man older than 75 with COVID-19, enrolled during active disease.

This CDR3 reads CASSKDRQRGEHDTQYF. CDR3 coding DNA: TGTGCCAGCAGCAAAGATAGGCAGCGGGGGGAACATGATACGCAGTATTTT. This chain joins TRBV21-1 and TRBJ2-3; the table's D gene call, TRBD2, was not cross checked with the DNA. TRBV21-1 corresponds to a pseudogene. This CDR3 has 17 residues.

CDR3 protein: CASSLLGGTHFNEQFF. CDR3 nucleotides: TGTGCCAGCAGCTTACTGGGTGGGACTCATTTCAATGAGCAGTTCTTC. The genes are TRBV7-2 and TRBJ2-1; D may be TRBD2 (6 bases). Trimming pared 2 bases from V and 6 bases from J, leaving 17 bases between. Germline values: CDR1 SGHTA, CDR2 FQGNSA. CDR3 size: 16 residues.

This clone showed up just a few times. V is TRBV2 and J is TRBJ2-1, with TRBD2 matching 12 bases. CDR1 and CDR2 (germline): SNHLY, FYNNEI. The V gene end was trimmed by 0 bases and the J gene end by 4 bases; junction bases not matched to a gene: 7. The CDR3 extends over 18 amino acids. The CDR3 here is CASSEALLAGGSYNEQFF. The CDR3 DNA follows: TGTGCCAGCAGTGAAGCGCTGCTAGCGGGGGGGTCGTACAATGAGCAGTTCTTC. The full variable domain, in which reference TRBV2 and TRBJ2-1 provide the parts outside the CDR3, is EPEVTQTPSHQVTQMGQEVILRCVPISNHLYFYWYRQILGQKVEFLVSFYNNEISEKSEIFDDQFSVERPDGSNFTLKIRSTKLEDSAMYFCASSEALLAGGSYNEQFFGPGTRLTVL.

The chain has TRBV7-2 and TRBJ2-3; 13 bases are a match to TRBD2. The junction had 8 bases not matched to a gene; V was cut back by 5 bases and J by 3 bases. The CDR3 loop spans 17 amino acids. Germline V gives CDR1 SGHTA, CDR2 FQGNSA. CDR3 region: CASSLRLAGGRTDTQYF. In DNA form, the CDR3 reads TGTGCCAGCAGCCTCCGACTAGCGGGGGGCCGAACAGATACGCAGTATTTT. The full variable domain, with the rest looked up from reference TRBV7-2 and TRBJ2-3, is GAGVSQSPSNKVTEKGKDVELRCDPISGHTALYWYRQSLGQGLEFLIYFQGNSAPDKSGLPSDRFSAERTGGSVSTLTIQRTQQEDSAVYLCASSLRLAGGRTDTQYFGPGTRLTVL.

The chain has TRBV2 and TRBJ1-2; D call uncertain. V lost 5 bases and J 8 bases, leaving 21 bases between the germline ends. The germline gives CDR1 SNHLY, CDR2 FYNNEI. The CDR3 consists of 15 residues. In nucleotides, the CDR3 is TGTGCCAGCAGTTCCTCGCCGACCCGGGAGGGAGGCTACACCTTC. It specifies CASSSSPTREGGYTF. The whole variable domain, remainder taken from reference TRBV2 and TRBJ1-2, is EPEVTQTPSHQVTQMGQEVILRCVPISNHLYFYWYRQILGQKVEFLVSFYNNEISEKSEIFDDQFSVERPDGSNFTLKIRSTKLEDSAMYFCASSSSPTREGGYTFGSGTRLTVV.

DNA for the CDR3: TGTGCCAGCAGCAAACAGGGACAAGAGACCCAGTACTTC. It specifies CASSKQGQETQYF. This chain connects TRBV5-5 to TRBJ2-5; D is possibly TRBD1 (6 bases). Deletions cut 4 bases from V and 2 bases from J, with 9 bases between. Germline V gene sequence: CDR1 SGHKS, CDR2 YYEKEE (reference sequence). CDR3 length: 13 amino acids.

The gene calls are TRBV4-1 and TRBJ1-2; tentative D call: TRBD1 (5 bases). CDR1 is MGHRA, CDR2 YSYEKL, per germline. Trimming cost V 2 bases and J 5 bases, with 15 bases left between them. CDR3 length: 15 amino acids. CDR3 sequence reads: CASSQTSTAGYGYTF. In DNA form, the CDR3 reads TGCGCCAGCAGCCAAACATCGACAGCCGGATATGGCTACACCTTC.

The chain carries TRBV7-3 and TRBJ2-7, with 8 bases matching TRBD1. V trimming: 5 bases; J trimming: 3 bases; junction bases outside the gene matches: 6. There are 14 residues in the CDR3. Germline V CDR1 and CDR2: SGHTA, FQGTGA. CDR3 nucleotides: TGTGCCAGCAGCCCAGACAGGGGAAACTACGAGCAGTACTTC. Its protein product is CASSPDRGNYEQYF. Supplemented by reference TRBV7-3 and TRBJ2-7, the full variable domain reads GAGVSQTPSNKVTEKGKYVELRCDPISGHTALYWYRQSLGQGPEFLIYFQGTGAADDSGLPNDRFFAVRPEGSVSTLKIQRTERGDSAVYLCASSPDRGNYEQYFGPGTRLTVT.